The subject of this entry is one T cell receptor beta chain. The data were taken from a study of blood T cell repertoires in COVID-19. TCRdb keeps only in-frame clones here, not all; method: immunoSEQ multiplex PCR. The sample contains around 200,000 clones, roughly 90% of which appear only once. The sample taken for sequencing was peripheral blood. This sequence was found in a man younger than 35 with active or convalescent COVID-19.

In DNA form, the CDR3 reads TGTGCCAGCAGTTACGGCGCCGCCGGGGGGAGCAATCAGCCCCAGCATTTT. Translation gives CASSYGAAGGSNQPQHF. The rearrangement joins TRBV6-2 or TRBV6-3 to TRBJ1-5, with TRBD1 as a possible D gene (5 bases). The CDR3 is made up of 17 amino acids. CDR1 and CDR2 (germline): MNHEY, SVGEGT. V was cut by 2 bases and J by 1 base, with 15 bases left in between.